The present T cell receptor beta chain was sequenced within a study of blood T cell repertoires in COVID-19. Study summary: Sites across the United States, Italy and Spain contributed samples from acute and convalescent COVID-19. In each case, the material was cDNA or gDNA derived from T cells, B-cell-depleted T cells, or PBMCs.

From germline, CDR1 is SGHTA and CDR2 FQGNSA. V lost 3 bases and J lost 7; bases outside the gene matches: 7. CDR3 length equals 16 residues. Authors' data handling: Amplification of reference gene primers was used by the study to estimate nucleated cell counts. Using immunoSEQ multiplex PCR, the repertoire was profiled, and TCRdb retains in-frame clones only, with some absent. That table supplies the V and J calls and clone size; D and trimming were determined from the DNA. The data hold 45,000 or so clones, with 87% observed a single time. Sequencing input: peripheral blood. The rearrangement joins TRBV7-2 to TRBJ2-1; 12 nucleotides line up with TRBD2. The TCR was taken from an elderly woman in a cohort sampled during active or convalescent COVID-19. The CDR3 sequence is CASSFHGLAGGNEQFF. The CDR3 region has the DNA TGTGCCAGCAGCTTCCACGGGCTAGCGGGAGGGAATGAGCAGTTCTTC.